There are a few counts of the clone carrying this TCR beta chain. What it binds is not known. These data originate in a study of beta chain features in type 1 diabetes. As for the study in general: Age and gender were similar between patients and healthy donors, as were cell yields. Examined across all samples were some 110 million sorted cells. Whole-study results and caveats: Shorter TCRB CDR3s, moderately but significantly so, marked every one of the four CD4+ subsets in Type 1 diabetes patients.

Sequencing targeted expressed TCRB transcripts, as all isolated RNA had been reverse transcribed. Clones were sequenced by immunoSEQ multiplex PCR, and TCRdb holds only the in-frame ones, with some missing. The sample lists roughly 330,000 clones, 9.5% to 11% occurring once. This TCR came from a woman aged 25 to 45 in good health. The sequenced sample was naive CD4+ T cells from blood.

The CDR3 region has the DNA TGTGCCAGCAGCTCGGGACTAGCGAACAATGAGCAGTTCTTC. This encodes CASSSGLANNEQFF. The chain carries TRBV7-3 and TRBJ2-1, with 10 positions matching TRBD2. Germline values: CDR1 SGHTA, CDR2 FQGTGA. J was trimmed by 5 bases and V by 4 bases; bases with no gene match: 2. This CDR3 has 14 amino acids. The complete variable domain, with remaining parts taken from reference TRBV7-3 and TRBJ2-1, reads GAGVSQTPSNKVTEKGKYVELRCDPISGHTALYWYRQSLGQGPEFLIYFQGTGAADDSGLPNDRFFAVRPEGSVSTLKIQRTERGDSAVYLCASSSGLANNEQFFGPGTRLTVL.